This record concerns one T cell receptor beta chain sequence. J gave up 5 bases and V 8 bases, and 5 bases lay outside the gene matches. Germline V gene data show CDR1 as MNHEY and CDR2 as SVGAGI. This CDR3 has 14 amino acids. These data come from a study of blood T cell repertoires in COVID-19. About the study: Collection of acute and convalescent COVID-19 samples took place in the United States, Italy and Spain. The analysed material was cDNA or gDNA that came from T cells, B-cell-depleted T cells, or PBMCs.

Authors' processing steps: It was from reference gene primer amplification that nucleated cell counts were estimated. This table comes from immunoSEQ multiplex PCR, and its TCRdb copy is limited to in-frame clones, with some not included. That table furnishes V, J and clone size, whereas the DNA furnished D and trimming. The sample includes 75,000 to 80,000 clones, about 88% of them seen just once. Sequencing was performed on peripheral blood. The TCR comes from a human donor in a cohort sampled during active COVID-19. The chain carries TRBV6-5 and TRBJ2-3, with TRBD2 identical over 12 bases. This CDR3 reads CASFLAGGGDTQYF. The CDR3 DNA sequence: TGTGCCAGCTTTCTAGCGGGAGGGGGAGATACGCAGTATTTT.